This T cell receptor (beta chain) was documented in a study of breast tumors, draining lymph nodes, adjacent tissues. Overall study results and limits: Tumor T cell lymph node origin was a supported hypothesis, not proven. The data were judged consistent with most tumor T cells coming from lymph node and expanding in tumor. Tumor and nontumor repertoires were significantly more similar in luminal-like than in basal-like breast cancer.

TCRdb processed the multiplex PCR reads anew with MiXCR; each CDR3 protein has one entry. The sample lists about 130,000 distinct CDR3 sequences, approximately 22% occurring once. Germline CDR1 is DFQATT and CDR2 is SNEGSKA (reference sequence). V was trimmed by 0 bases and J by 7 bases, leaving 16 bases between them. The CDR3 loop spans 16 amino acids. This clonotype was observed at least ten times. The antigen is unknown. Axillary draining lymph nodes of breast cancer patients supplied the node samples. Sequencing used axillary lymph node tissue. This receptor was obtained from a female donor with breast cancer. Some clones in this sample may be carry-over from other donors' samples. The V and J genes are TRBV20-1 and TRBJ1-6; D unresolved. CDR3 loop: CSARELGTWENSPLHF. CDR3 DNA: TGCAGTGCTAGAGAGCTGGGCACATGGGAAAATTCACCCCTCCACTTT.